This T cell receptor (beta chain) originates from a study of blood T cell repertoires in COVID-19. Study-level information: The United States, Italy and Spain were the sources of the acute and convalescent COVID-19 samples.

Clinical histories supplied by participants themselves formed the basis of cohort assignment. The CDR3 runs 13 residues. Trimming left V 10 bases short and J 1 base short, with 13 bases between. CDR1 and CDR2 (germline): SNHLY, FYNNEI. Original analysis: How many nucleated cells were present was estimated from reference gene primer amplification. The method was immunoSEQ multiplex PCR; TCRdb's version includes in-frame clones alone and lacks a portion of them. That table furnishes V, J and clone size, whereas the DNA furnished D and trimming. The data contain 250,000 or so clones, approximately 90% of them singletons. This clone came up a few times.

This clonotype was obtained from a man aged 35 to 55 who had recovered from COVID-19. V and J are TRBV2 and TRBJ1-1; D unclear. Sequencing used PBMCs or T cells enriched from blood (not recorded which). Written as DNA, the CDR3 is TGTGCCACCACCCTGTACGGGAACACTGAAGCTTTCTTT. Translation: CATTLYGNTEAFF.